This TCR beta chain was sequenced during a study of shared clonotypes between healthy human individuals. Study at large: Aged between 18 and 49, the donors were a couple of women and a few men. CD4 naive and CD4 memory each took three plates per donor, while CD8 naive took two and CD8 memory one. Notes on the study in general: Across a handful of donors, naive CD4 shared 5% to 5.5%, naive CD8 less than 4%, memory CD4 approximately 2.5%, memory CD8 around 0.42%.

In the source study's methods: For the immunoSEQ data, sequences were junction-only without quality scores, so filtering differed. Data came from immunoSEQ multiplex PCR; TCRdb stores just in-frame clones and leaves some out. D and trimming were read from the DNA, whereas the V and J calls and clone size are those reported in that table. The repertoire has about 2.5 million clones, 85% to 95% of them found once; the top ten carry 0.37%. As regards this clone: No antigen is known for it.

V dropped 2 bases and J dropped 7; count of bases not matched to a gene: 5. Germline CDR1 reads SGHRS; CDR2 reads YFSETQ. The CDR3 loop spans 14 amino acids. The TCR sequence derives from a man aged 18 to 35 in good health. Some clones in this sample may be carry-over from other donors' samples. The J gene is TRBJ2-1, the V gene TRBV5-1, with 8 bases aligning to TRBD1. Sequencing was carried out using naive CD4+ T cells from PBMCs. The subset is: CD45RA+ positively selected. In nucleotides, the CDR3 is TGCGCCAGCAGCTTTCGGACAGGGAGGAATGAGCAGTTCTTC. Its protein is CASSFRTGRNEQFF.